The 8 T cell receptor beta chains presented below share a single source sample, sequenced in a study of cytomegalovirus exposure and HLA in healthy donors. With 60 Vbeta and 13 Jbeta primers, the PCR was carried out. Repertoires were generated with immunoSEQ multiplex PCR, while TCRdb's copy carries only in-frame clones and drops some. The sample includes 90,000 to 120,000 clones, around 80% of them seen just once. Sequenced input: PBMCs. These receptor sequences come from a woman between 35 and 50 years old in good health and CMV-seronegative.

As regards this clone: At one of its ends the junction is not consistent with the germline gene, which may arise from a read error. The same CDR3 also results from other DNA sequences found in this sample. The chain has TRBV19 and TRBJ2-1, with TRBD1 as a possible D gene (5 bases). The CDR3 is made up of 13 amino acids. CDR1 is LNHDA and CDR2 is SQIVND in the germline V gene (reference sequence). The CDR3 here is CASSTDTHNEQFF. Here the CDR3 DNA reads TGTGCCAGCAGTACGGACACTCACAATGAGCAGTTCTTC.

The chain carries TRBV4-1 and TRBJ2-7; TRBD2 might be the D (6 bases). Germline loops: CDR1 MGHRA, CDR2 YSYEKL. The CDR3 extends over 15 amino acids. Between the trimmed V and J ends, which lost 1 base and 5 bases, there was a span of 15 bases. The CDR3, as DNA: TGCGCCAGCAGCCAAGGGGACGGGAGCTTGCACGAGCAGTACTTC. This translates into CASSQGDGSLHEQYF.

The gene calls are TRBV15 and TRBJ2-3, with D perhaps matching TRBD1 (5 bases). Per germline, CDR1 LNHNV and CDR2 YYDKDF (reference sequence). The CDR3 length is 13 residues. V shed 3 bases and J shed 6 bases, with 10 bases lying between them. The DNA of the CDR3 is TGTGCCACCAGCAGCGTCAGGGCGGATACGCAGTATTTT. Translated, it gives CATSSVRADTQYF.

CDR3 region: CATKADPGGTEAFF. The CDR3, as DNA: TGCGCCACCAAAGCTGATCCGGGGGGCACTGAAGCTTTCTTT. The rearrangement uses TRBV5-1 and TRBJ1-1; D possibly corresponds to TRBD1 (5 bases). Per germline, CDR1 SGHRS and CDR2 YFSETQ. The CDR3 is made up of 14 amino acids. Trimming took 9 bases from V and 4 from J, leaving 19 bases between them.

The rearrangement links TRBV6-4 to TRBJ2-2; TRBD1 is a possible D gene (6 bases). The germline V gene has CDR1 MRHNA and CDR2 SNTAGT. CDR3 size: 13 residues. Between the trimmed V and J ends, which lost 4 bases and 3 bases, there was a span of 6 bases. The CDR3 DNA is TGTGCCAGCAGTGGGACAGACACCGGGGAGCTGTTTTTT. Translated: CASSGTDTGELFF.

The chain has TRBV19 and TRBJ2-7; D is uncertain. This CDR3 spans 12 amino acids. From germline, CDR1 is LNHDA and CDR2 SQIVND (reference sequence). Trimming cost V 3 bases and J 6 bases, with 9 bases left between them. CDR3 protein: CASSIAASEQYF. The CDR3 region has the DNA TGTGCCAGTAGTATCGCGGCGTCCGAGCAGTACTTC. Full variable domain (missing parts from reference TRBV19 and TRBJ2-7): DGGITQSPKYLFRKEGQNVTLSCEQNLNHDAMYWYRQDPGQGLRLIYYSQIVNDFQKGDIAEGYSVSREKKESFPLTVTSAQKNPTAFYLCASSIAASEQYFGPGTRLTVT.

The chain carries TRBV5-4 and TRBJ2-5; 10 bases align to TRBD1. Near its end, the DNA agrees better with TRBJ2-7, so the J call may be wrong. CDR3 length: 16 amino acids. The germline V gene has CDR1 SGHNT and CDR2 YYREEE (reference sequence). CDR3 nucleotide sequence: TGTGCCAGCAGCCTTCGGCCGGGACAGGGGAAGTACGAGCAGTACTTC. Its translation: CASSLRPGQGKYEQYF.

The chain recombines TRBV29-1 with TRBJ2-2; D is unresolved. CDR1 is SQVTM and CDR2 is ANQGSEA in the germline V gene. V lost 3 bases and J 1 base, leaving 6 bases between the germline ends. The CDR3 runs 13 residues. CDR3 protein: CSVEGENTGELFF. CDR3 DNA: TGCAGCGTTGAGGGCGAGAACACCGGGGAGCTGTTTTTT.